The following is a T cell receptor beta chain sequence with its context. Its antigen is as yet unknown. This sample stems from a study of beta chain features in type 1 diabetes. Whole-study results and caveats: Shortening of TCRB CDR3s, moderate but significant, appeared in all four CD4+ subsets of Type 1 diabetes patients.

CDR1 and CDR2 (germline): SGHDN, FVKESK. V was shortened by 4 bases and J by 4 bases, with 11 bases between the two germline ends. This CDR3 has 14 amino acids. Sorting with CD45RO/CCR7/CD25/CD127/CD95/CD27 yielded naive, central memory, regulatory and stem-like memory CD4+ cells. The whole isolated RNA underwent reverse transcription, so sequencing captured expressed TCRB transcripts. TCRdb's table, derived via immunoSEQ multiplex PCR, lists solely in-frame clones and lacks some. This sample has roughly 50,000 clones, with roughly half found just once. The V gene is TRBV14, the J gene TRBJ1-5, with D possibly being TRBD1 (6 bases). Sequenced input: Tregs from blood. This clonotype originated in a woman in her forties with type 1 diabetes. Written as DNA, the CDR3 is TGTGCCAGCAGCCCCACAGGGACGAATCAGCCCCAGCATTTT. This gives the protein CASSPTGTNQPQHF.